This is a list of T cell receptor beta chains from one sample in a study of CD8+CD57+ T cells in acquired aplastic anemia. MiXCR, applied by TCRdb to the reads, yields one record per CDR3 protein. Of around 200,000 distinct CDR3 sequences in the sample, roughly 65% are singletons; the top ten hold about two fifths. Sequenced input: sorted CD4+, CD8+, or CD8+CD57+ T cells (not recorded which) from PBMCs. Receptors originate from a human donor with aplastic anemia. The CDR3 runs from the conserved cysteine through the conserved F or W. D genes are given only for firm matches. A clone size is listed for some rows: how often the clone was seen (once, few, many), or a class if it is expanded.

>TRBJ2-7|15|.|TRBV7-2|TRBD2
TGTGCCAGCAGCTTAGATTTGGGGAGGGGCTACGAGCAGTACTTC
CASSLDLGRGYEQYF
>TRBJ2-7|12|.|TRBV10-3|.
TGTGCCATCAGCGACAGATCCTACGAGCAGTACTTC
CAISDRSYEQYF
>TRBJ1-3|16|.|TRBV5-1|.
TGCGCCAGCAGCTTGGAAGTATGGGTGGCAGGAAACACCATATATTTT
CASSLEVWVAGNTIYF
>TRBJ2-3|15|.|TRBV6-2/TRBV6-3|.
TGTGCCAGCAGCTCACGGAGGTCTGGCACAGATACGCAGTATTTT
CASSSRRSGTDTQYF
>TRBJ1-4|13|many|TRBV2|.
TGTGCCACCAGATCCCGTTTCCGGGAAAAACTGTTTTTT
CATRSRFREKLFF
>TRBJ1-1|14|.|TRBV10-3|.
TGTGCCATCAGTGGAGGGGGGGAGGTAGCTGAAGCTTTCTTT
CAISGGGEVAEAFF
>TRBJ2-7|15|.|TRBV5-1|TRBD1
TGCGCCAGCAGCCGACTGACAGGGCTAGTATACGAGCAGTACTTC
CASSRLTGLVYEQYF
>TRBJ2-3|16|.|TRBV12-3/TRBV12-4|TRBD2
TGTGCCAGCAGCCTAGATCTAGCGGGGGGTACAGATACGCAGTATTTT
CASSLDLAGGTDTQYF
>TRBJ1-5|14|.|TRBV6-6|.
TGTGCCAGCACGGAGCAGTATAGCAATCAGCCCCAGCATTTT
CASTEQYSNQPQHF
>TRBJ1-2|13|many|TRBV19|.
TGTGCCACCCAGGGAAGGGACAACTATGGCTACACCTTC
CATQGRDNYGYTF
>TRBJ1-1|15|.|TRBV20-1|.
TGCAGTGCTAGCGCCCTAGCGGGGGGCGGCACTGAAGCTTTCTTT
CSASALAGGGTEAFF
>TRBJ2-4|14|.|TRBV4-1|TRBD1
TGCGCCAGCACCCAGACAGGGGCCAAAAACATTCAGTACTGG
CASTQTGAKNIQYW
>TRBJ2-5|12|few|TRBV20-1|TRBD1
TGCAGTGCTAAGACAGGGGGAGAGACCCAGTACTTC
CSAKTGGETQYF
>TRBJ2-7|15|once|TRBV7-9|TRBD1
TGTGCCAGCAGCCAAGATGACAGGGGGCGTCACGAGCAGTACTTC
CASSQDDRGRHEQYF
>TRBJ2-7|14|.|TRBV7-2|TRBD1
TGTGCCAGCGAGGACAGGGGGAGCTCCTACGAGCAGTACTTC
CASEDRGSSYEQYF
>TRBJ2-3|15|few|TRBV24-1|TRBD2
TGTGCCACCAGTGGAGCGGGAGGGTACACAGATACGCAGTATTTT
CATSGAGGYTDTQYF
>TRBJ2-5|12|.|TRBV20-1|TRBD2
TGCAGTGCTAGCCCGGGAGGAGAGACCCAGTACTTC
CSASPGGETQYF
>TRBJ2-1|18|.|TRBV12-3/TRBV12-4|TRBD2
TGTGCCAGCAGTTTAGCGGGGTCTAGCGGGGTTACCTACAATGAGCAGTTCTTC
CASSLAGSSGVTYNEQFF
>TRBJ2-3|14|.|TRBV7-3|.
TGTGCCAGCAGCTTTATTGGATCGGGAGATACGCAGTATTTT
CASSFIGSGDTQYF
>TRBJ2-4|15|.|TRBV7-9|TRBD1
TGTGCCAGCAGCGAACGACAGGGGACCAAAAACATTCAGTACTTC
CASSERQGTKNIQYF
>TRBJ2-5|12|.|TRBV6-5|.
TGTGCCAGTAAGGGCTCACAGGGGACCCAGTACTTC
CASKGSQGTQYF
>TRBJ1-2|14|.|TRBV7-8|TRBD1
TGTGCCAGCAGCGATAGGGACAGTAACTATGGCTACACCTTC
CASSDRDSNYGYTF
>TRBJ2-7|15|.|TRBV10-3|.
TGTGCCATCAGTTCGACTGCGGGGGCTATCTACGAGCAGTACTTC
CAISSTAGAIYEQYF
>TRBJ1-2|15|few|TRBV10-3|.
TGTGCCATCAGTGAGTCGCAGGGGTATGGCTATGGCTACACCTTC
CAISESQGYGYGYTF
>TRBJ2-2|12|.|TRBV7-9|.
TGTGCCAGCTTCCACTACACCGGGGAGCTGTTTTTT
CASFHYTGELFF
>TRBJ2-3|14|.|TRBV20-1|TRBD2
TGCAGTGCCCCGCCGGGACTAGCGATAGATACGCAGTATTTT
CSAPPGLAIDTQYF
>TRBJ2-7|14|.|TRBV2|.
TGTGCCAGCAGCTTGGGCCCCCAGGGTCGCGAGCAGTACTTC
CASSLGPQGREQYF
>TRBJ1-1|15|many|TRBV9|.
TGTGCCAGCAGCCCCACCGGGACAACGAACACTGAAGCTTTCTTT
CASSPTGTTNTEAFF
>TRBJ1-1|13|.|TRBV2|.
TGTGCCAGCAAGAGGCAGCCGAACACTGAAGCTTTCTTT
CASKRQPNTEAFF
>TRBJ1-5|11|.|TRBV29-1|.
TGCAGCGTTGGGACGGGGGAGCCCCAGCATTTT
CSVGTGEPQHF
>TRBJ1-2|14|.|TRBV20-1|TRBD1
TGCAGTGCTACCTCCGGGACAGGGATACATGGCTACACCTTC
CSATSGTGIHGYTF
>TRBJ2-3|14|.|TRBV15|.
TGTGCCACCAGCAGGTTATCGAGGAGGGATACGCAGTATTTT
CATSRLSRRDTQYF
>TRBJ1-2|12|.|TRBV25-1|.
TGTGCCAGCAGTGAAGGGAGGGCTGGCTACACCTTC
CASSEGRAGYTF
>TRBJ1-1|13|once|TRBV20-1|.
TGCAGTGCTAGTTTCGTGGCGGAGCTGGAAGCTTTCTTT
CSASFVAELEAFF
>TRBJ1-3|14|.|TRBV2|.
TGTGCCAGCACTCCGACAGATTCTGGAAACACCATATATTTT
CASTPTDSGNTIYF
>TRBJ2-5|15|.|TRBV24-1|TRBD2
TGTGCCACCAGTGATCTACTAGCGGGAGAGGAGACCCAGTACTTC
CATSDLLAGEETQYF
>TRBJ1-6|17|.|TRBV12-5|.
TGTGCTAGTGGTTTGGTACAGGGCAGCTCCTATAATTCACCCCTCCACTTT
CASGLVQGSSYNSPLHF
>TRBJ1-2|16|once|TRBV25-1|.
TGTGCCAGCAGTGCGGGACAAGAGAGGAGGCGAGATGGCTACACCTTC
CASSAGQERRRDGYTF
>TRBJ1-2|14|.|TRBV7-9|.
TGTGCCAGCAGTTCTGGGGGGGGGTTGGGCGGCTACACCTTC
CASSSGGGLGGYTF
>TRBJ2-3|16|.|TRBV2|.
TGTGCCAGCATTGACCTTCGGGGGCGGAGTACAGATACGCAGTATTTT
CASIDLRGRSTDTQYF
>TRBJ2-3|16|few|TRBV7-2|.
TGTGCCAGCAGCTTAAGACCGCCAGGGGCCACAGATACGCAGTATTTT
CASSLRPPGATDTQYF
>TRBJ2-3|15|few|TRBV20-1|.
TGCAGTGCTAGAGATAAACGAGAGAGCACAGATACGCAGTATTTT
CSARDKRESTDTQYF
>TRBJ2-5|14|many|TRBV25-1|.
TGTGCCAGCAGTGAGGAGGGACACAAAGAGACCCAGTACTTC
CASSEEGHKETQYF
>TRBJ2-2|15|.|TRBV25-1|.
TGTGCCAGCAGTGTTGGGACGGCGAACACCGGGGAGCTGTTTTTT
CASSVGTANTGELFF
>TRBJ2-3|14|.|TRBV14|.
TGTGCCAGCAGCCAAGAGAGGAGCGCGGATACGCAGTATTTT
CASSQERSADTQYF
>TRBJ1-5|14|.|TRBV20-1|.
TGCAGTGCTAGTGTCGTAAATAGCAATCAGCCCCAGCATTTT
CSASVVNSNQPQHF
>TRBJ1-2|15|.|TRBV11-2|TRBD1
TGTGCCAGCAGCTCAGGGACAGGGGGGGCCTACGGCTACACCTTC
CASSSGTGGAYGYTF
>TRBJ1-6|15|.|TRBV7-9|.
TGTGCCAGCAGCGAAGAGGACGGGGGAAATTCACCCCTCCACTTT
CASSEEDGGNSPLHF
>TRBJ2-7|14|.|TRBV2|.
TGTGCCAGCAGTCGAAGCGGGACAGTGACCGAGCAGTACTTC
CASSRSGTVTEQYF